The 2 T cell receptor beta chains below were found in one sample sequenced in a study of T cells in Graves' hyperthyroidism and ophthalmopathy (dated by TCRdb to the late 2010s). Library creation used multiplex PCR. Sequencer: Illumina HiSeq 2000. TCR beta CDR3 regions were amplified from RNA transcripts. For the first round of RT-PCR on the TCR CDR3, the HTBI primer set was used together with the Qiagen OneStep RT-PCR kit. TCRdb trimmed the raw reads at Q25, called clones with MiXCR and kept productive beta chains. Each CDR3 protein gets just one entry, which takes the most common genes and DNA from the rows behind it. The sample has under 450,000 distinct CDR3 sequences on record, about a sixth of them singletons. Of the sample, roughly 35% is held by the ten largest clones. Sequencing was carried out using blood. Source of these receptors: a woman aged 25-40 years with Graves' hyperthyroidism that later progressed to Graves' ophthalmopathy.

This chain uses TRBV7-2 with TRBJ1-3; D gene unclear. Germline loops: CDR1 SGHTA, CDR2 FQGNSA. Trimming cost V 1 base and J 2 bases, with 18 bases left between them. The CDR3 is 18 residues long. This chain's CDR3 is CASSLGPIAGGPGNTIYF. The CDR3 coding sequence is TGTGCCAGCAGCTTAGGCCCGATCGCGGGAGGCCCTGGAAACACCATATATTTT.

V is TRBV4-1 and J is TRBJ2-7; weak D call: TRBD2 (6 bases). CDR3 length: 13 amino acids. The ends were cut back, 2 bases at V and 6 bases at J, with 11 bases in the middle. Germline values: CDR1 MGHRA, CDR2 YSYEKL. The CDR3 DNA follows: TGCGCCAGCAGCCAAAATGGACTATCCGAGCAGTACTTC. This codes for CASSQNGLSEQYF.